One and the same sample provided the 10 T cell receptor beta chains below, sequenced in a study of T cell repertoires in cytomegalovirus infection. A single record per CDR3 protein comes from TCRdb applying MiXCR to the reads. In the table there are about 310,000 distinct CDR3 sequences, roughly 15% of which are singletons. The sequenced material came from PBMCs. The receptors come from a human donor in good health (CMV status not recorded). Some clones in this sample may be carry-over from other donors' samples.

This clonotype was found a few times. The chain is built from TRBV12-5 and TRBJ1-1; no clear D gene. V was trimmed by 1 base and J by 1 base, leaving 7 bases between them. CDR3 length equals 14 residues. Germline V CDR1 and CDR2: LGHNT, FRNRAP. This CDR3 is CASGLGASNTEAFF. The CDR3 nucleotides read TGTGCTAGTGGTTTGGGGGCTTCGAACACTGAAGCTTTCTTT. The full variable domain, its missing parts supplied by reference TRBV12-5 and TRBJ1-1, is DARVTQTPRHKVTEMGQEVTMRCQPILGHNTVFWYRQTMMQGLELLAYFRNRAPLDDSGMPKDRFSAEMPDATLATLKIQPSEPRDSAVYFCASGLGASNTEAFFGQGTRLTVV.

This CDR3 is CSAPQGYPEKLFF. The CDR3 coding sequence is TGCAGTGCCCCACAGGGGTATCCGGAAAAACTGTTTTTT. The rearrangement links TRBV20-1 to TRBJ1-4; the match to TRBD1 covers 7 bases. V gave up 6 bases and J gave up 8 bases; unmatched junction bases: 9. In germline, CDR1 is DFQATT, CDR2 SNEGSKA (reference sequence). The CDR3 has 13 residues.

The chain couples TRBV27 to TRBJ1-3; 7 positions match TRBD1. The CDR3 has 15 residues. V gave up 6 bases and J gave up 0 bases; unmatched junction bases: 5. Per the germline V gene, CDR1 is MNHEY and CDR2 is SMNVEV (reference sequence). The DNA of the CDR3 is TGTGCCAGCAGGGACGGACAGGCCTCTGGAAACACCATATATTTT. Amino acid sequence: CASRDGQASGNTIYF.

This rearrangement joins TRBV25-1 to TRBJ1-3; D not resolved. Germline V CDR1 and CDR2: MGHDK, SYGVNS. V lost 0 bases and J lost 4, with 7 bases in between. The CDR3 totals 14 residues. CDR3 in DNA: TGTGCCAGCAGTGAATATCAGCGGGGAAACACCATATATTTT. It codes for CASSEYQRGNTIYF.

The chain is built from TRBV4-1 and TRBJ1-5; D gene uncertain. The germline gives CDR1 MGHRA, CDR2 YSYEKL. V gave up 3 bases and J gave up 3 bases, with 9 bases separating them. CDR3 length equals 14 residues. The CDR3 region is CASSQLQVNQPQHF. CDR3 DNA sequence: TGCGCCAGCAGCCAGCTGCAGGTCAATCAGCCCCAGCATTTT.

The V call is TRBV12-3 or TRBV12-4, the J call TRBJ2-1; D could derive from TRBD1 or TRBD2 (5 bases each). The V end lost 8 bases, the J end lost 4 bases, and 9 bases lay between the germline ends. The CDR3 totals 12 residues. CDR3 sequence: CASAWGYNEQFF. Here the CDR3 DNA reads TGTGCCAGCGCCTGGGGGTACAATGAGCAGTTCTTC.

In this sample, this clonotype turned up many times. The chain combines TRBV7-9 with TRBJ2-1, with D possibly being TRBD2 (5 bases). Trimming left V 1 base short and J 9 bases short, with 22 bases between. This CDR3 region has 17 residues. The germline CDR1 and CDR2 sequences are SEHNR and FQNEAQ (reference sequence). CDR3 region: CASSLDPTRNYAGEQFF. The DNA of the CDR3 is TGTGCCAGCAGCTTAGACCCCACGCGAAACTACGCGGGTGAGCAGTTCTTC.

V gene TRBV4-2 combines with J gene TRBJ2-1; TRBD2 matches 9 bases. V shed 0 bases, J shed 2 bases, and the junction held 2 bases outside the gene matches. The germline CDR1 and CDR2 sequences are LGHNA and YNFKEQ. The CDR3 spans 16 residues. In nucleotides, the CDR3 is TGTGCCAGCAGCCAAGAAGCGGGGGGTACCTACAATGAGCAGTTCTTC. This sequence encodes CASSQEAGGTYNEQFF.

The CDR3 DNA reads TGTGCCATCAGTAGCGGACTTGTCGCCTACAATGAGCAGTTCTTC. Amino acid sequence: CAISSGLVAYNEQFF. The rearrangement uses TRBV10-3 and TRBJ2-1, with a tentative D call TRBD2 (5 bases). Per the germline V gene, CDR1 is ENHRY and CDR2 is SYGVKD. This CDR3 comprises 15 residues. Deletions cut 5 bases from V and 2 bases from J, with 13 bases between.

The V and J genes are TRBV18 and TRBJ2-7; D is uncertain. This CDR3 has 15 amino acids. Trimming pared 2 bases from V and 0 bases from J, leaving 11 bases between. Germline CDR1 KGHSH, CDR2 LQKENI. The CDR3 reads CASSPSAASSYEQYF. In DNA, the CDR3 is TGTGCCAGCTCACCATCGGCGGCAAGCTCCTACGAGCAGTACTTC.